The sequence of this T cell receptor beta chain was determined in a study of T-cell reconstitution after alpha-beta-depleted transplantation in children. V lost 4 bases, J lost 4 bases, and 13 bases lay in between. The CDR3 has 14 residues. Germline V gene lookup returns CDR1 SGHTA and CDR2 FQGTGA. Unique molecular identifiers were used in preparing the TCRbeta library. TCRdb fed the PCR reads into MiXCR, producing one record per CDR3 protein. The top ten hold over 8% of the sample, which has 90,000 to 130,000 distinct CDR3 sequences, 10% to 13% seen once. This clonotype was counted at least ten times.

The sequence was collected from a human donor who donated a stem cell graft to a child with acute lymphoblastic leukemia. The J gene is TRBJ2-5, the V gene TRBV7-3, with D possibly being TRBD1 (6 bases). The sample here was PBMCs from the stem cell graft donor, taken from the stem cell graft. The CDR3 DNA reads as TGTGCCAGCAGCTCTACAGGGAGAGGAGAGACCCAGTACTTC. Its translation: CASSSTGRGETQYF.